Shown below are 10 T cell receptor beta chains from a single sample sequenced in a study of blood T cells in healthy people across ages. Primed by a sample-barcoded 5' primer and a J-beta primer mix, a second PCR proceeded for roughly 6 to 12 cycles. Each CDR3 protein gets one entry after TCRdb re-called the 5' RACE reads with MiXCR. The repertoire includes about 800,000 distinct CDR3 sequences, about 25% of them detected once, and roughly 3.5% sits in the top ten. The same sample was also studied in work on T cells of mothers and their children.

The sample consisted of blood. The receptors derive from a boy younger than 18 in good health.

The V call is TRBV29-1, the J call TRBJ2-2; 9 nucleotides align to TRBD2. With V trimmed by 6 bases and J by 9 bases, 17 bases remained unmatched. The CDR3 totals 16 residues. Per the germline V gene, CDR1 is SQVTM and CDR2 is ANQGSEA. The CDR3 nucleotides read TGCAGCGTGGGCGCTGGGCGGGGGGGAGTTGTTCGGGAGCTGTTTTTT. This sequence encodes CSVGAGRGGVVRELFF.

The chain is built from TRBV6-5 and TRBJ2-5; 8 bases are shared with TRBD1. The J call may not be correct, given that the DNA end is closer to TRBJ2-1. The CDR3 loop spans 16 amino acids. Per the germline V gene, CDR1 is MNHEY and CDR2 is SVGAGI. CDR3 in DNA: TGTGCCAGCAGTTACTCGCCGCGACAGGGGAACGATGAGCAGTTCTTC. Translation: CASSYSPRQGNDEQFF.

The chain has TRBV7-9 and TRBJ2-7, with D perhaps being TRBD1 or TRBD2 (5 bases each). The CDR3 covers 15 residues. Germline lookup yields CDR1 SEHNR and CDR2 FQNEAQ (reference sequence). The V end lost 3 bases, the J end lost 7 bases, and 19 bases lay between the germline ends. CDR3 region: CASSFRGEGMREQYF. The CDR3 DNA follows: TGTGCCAGCAGCTTCCGTGGTGAGGGGATGAGGGAGCAGTACTTC.

Here the CDR3 DNA reads TGCGCCAGCAGCCAAGAGGCGGGGAGCAATGAGCAGTTCTTC. It specifies CASSQEAGSNEQFF. The rearrangement links TRBV4-3 to TRBJ2-1; maybe TRBD2 (6 bases). V was shortened by 0 bases and J by 6 bases, with 9 bases between the two germline ends. Germline CDR1 and CDR2: LGHNA and YSLEER. CDR3 length: 14 residues.

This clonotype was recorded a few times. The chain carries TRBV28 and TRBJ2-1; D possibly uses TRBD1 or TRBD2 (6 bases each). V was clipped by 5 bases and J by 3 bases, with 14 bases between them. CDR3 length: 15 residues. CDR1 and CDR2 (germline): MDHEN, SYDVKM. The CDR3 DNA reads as TGTGCCAGCAGTGGGGGGCCCGATAGCTACAATGAGCAGTTCTTC. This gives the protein CASSGGPDSYNEQFF. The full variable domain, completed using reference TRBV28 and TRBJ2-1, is DVKVTQSSRYLVKRTGEKVFLECVQDMDHENMFWYRQDPGLGLRLIYFSYDVKMKEKGDIPEGYSVSREKKERFSLILESASTNQTSMYLCASSGGPDSYNEQFFGPGTRLTVL.

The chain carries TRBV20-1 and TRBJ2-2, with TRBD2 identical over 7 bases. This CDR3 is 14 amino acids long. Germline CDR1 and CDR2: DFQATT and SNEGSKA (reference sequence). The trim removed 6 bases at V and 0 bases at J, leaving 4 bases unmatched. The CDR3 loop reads CSAGLPANTGELFF. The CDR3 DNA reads TGCAGTGCGGGACTACCCGCGAACACCGGGGAGCTGTTTTTT.

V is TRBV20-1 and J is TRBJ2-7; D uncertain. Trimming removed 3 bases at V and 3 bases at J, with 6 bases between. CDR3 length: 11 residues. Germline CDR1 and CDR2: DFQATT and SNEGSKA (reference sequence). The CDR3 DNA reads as TGCAGTGCTAGCGGCATCTACGAGCAGTACTTC. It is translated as CSASGIYEQYF.

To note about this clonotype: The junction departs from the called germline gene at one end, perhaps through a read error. For the CDR3, the DNA is TGTGGCAGCACTGTTAGCGGGGGCATCGAGACCCAGTACTTC. It translates to CGSTVSGGIETQYF. The chain carries TRBV14 and TRBJ2-5; 9 bases are shared with TRBD2. CDR1 is SGHDN, CDR2 FVKESK, per germline. CDR3 size: 14 residues.

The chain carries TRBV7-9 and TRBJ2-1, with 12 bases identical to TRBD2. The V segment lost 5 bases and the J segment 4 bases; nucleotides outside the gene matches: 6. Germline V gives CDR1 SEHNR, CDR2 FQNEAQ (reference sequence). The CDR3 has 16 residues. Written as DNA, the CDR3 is TGTGCCAGCAGCCGATCACTAGCGGGGGGTTACAATGAGCAGTTCTTC. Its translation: CASSRSLAGGYNEQFF. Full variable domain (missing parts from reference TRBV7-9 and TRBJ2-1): DTGVSQNPRHKITKRGQNVTFRCDPISEHNRLYWYRQTLGQGPEFLTYFQNEAQLEKSRLLSDRFSAERPKGSFSTLEIQRTEQGDSAMYLCASSRSLAGGYNEQFFGPGTRLTVL.

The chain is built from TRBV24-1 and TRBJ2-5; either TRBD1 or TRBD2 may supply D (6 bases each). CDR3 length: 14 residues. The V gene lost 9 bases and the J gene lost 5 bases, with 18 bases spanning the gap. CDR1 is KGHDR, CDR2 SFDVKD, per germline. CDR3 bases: TGTGCCACCTCGAGTGGGGGGCGAGGGGAGACCCAGTACTTC. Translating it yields CATSSGGRGETQYF.